A selection of T cell receptor beta chains follows, all from one sample in a study of cytomegalovirus exposure and HLA in healthy donors. Data came from immunoSEQ multiplex PCR; TCRdb stores just in-frame clones and leaves some out. Of about 76,000 clones listed, 75% to 85% were seen once; the top ten hold approximately 1.9%. Sequenced sample: PBMCs. These receptors all come from a woman aged 25 to 39 in good health and CMV-seronegative. Each CDR3 is given with its conserved first and last residue. A D gene is named only where the DNA matches it firmly. Clone size, where shown, is once, few, many, or a class for clones that have expanded.

j_call | v_call | d_call | clone_size | cdr3_nt | cdr3_aa
TRBJ2-7 | TRBV5-1 | TRBD1 | . | TGCGCCAGCAGCTTGATAGGACAGGGGAGCTCCTACGAGCAGTACTTC | CASSLIGQGSSYEQYF
TRBJ1-5 | TRBV28 | . | . | TGTGCCAGCAGTTGGCTGGGCAGCGGCCAGCCCCAGCATTTT | CASSWLGSGQPQHF
TRBJ2-7 | TRBV9 | . | . | TGTGCCAGCAGCGTAGGAGGGTACGAGCAGTACTTC | CASSVGGYEQYF
TRBJ2-7 | TRBV6-6 | . | . | TGTGCCAGCAGCCCGACAGAATACGAGCAGTACTTC | CASSPTEYEQYF
TRBJ2-5 | TRBV15 | TRBD2 | . | TGTGCCACCAGCCCCATCGGACTAGCGGGTGGGAGAGGAGAGACCCAGTACTTC | CATSPIGLAGGRGETQYF
TRBJ2-4 | TRBV19 | TRBD1 | . | TGTGCCAGTAGTCTCCGACAGGGGATAGCCAAAAACATTCAGTACTTC | CASSLRQGIAKNIQYF
TRBJ1-1 | TRBV21-1 | . | . | TGTGCCAGCAGCAAAGCGCTGGGGGGGCACACTGAAGCTTTCTTT | CASSKALGGHTEAFF
TRBJ2-1 | TRBV27 | TRBD2 | once | TGTGCCAGCAGTTTCGGGACTAGCGGGAGCGGAAATGAGCAGTTCTTC | CASSFGTSGSGNEQFF
TRBJ1-2 | TRBV27 | . | few | TGTGCCAGCAGACGGGGTTCTAACTATGGCTACACCTTC | CASRRGSNYGYTF
TRBJ1-2 | TRBV19 | . | few | TGTGCCAGTAGTACTTTATATGGCTACACCTTC | CASSTLYGYTF
TRBJ2-5 | TRBV27 | TRBD2 | . | TGTGCCAGCAGTTCTAGACTAGCGGGGGGACTAGGGACCCAGTACTTC | CASSSRLAGGLGTQYF
TRBJ1-1 | TRBV7-3 | TRBD1 | . | TGTGCCAGCAGCTCGACAGGGGTGGGCACTGAAGCTTTCTTT | CASSSTGVGTEAFF
TRBJ2-4 | TRBV7-2 | . | . | TGTGCCAGCAGCTTCGGTCCTAGTCTTCTAGCCAAAAACATTCAGTACTTC | CASSFGPSLLAKNIQYF
TRBJ2-2 | TRBV7-9 | TRBD1 | . | TGTTCCAGCAGCTCTCGGATGACAGGGGGTCGGGCCGGGGAGCTGTTTTTT | CSSSSRMTGGRAGELFF
TRBJ2-5 | TRBV9 | TRBD2 | . | TGTGCCAGCAGCGTTGATGGTCGGCTAGCGGGAGTCGGAGAGACCCAGTACTTC | CASSVDGRLAGVGETQYF
TRBJ2-5 | TRBV5-4 | . | . | TGTGCCAGCAGCTTGGGACAGGAAAAGACCCAGTACTTC | CASSLGQEKTQYF
TRBJ2-3 | TRBV28 | . | . | TGTGCCAGCAGTTTCCCCCTAGGAGTCACGTATACGCAGTATTTT | CASSFPLGVTYTQYF
TRBJ2-5 | TRBV7-9 | . | . | TGTGCCAGCAGCCCCCTCATGACAGTGGAGACCCAGTACTTC | CASSPLMTVETQYF
TRBJ2-7 | TRBV4-1 | TRBD1 | . | TGCGCCAGCAGCCAGACCCGGGACAGGGGCTACGAGCAGTACTTC | CASSQTRDRGYEQYF
TRBJ1-1 | TRBV4-3 | . | . | TGCGCCAGCAGCCCCCCACTTTCTTCCTTGAACACTGAAGCTTTCTTT | CASSPPLSSLNTEAFF
TRBJ2-7 | TRBV2 | TRBD2 | . | TGTGCCAGCACCCTCCCGCCGGGTCGAACGGGAGGAAGGACCTACGAGCAGTACTTC | CASTLPPGRTGGRTYEQYF
TRBJ2-1 | TRBV5-1 | TRBD2 | few | TGCGCCAGCAGCTGGGGACTAGCGGGAGTCGGCGATGAGCAGTTCTTC | CASSWGLAGVGDEQFF
TRBJ1-2 | TRBV19 | TRBD1 | . | TGTGCCAGTAAAGCCCCGGGACAGTCCTATGGCTACACCTTC | CASKAPGQSYGYTF
TRBJ1-3 | TRBV4-3 | TRBD1 | once | TGCGCCAGCAGCCAATCCCGGACAGGCAGTGGAAACACCATATATTTT | CASSQSRTGSGNTIYF
TRBJ2-2 | TRBV5-1 | TRBD2 | . | TGCGCCAGCAGCCAGACGAGCGGGAGAGGCACCGGGGAGCTGTTTTTT | CASSQTSGRGTGELFF
TRBJ1-2 | TRBV21-1 | . | . | TGTGCCAGCAGACGATCGGACAGGGAACACGGCTACACCTTC | CASRRSDREHGYTF
TRBJ1-5 | TRBV28 | . | . | TGTGCCACCACAGGCTTGGGGGGTCAGCCCCAGCATTTT | CATTGLGGQPQHF
TRBJ2-7 | TRBV9 | TRBD2 | . | TGTGCCAGCAGCCAAGAGTGGACTAGCGGAAACTCCTACGAGCAGTACTTC | CASSQEWTSGNSYEQYF
TRBJ2-1 | TRBV4-1 | TRBD2 | few | TGCGCCAGCAGCGGAAGCGGGAGTCTATCCTACAATGAGCAGTTCTTC | CASSGSGSLSYNEQFF
TRBJ2-1 | TRBV29-1 | . | . | TGCAGCGGCGTGGGGCAGGGGGGTGAGCAGTTCTTC | CSGVGQGGEQFF
TRBJ1-1 | TRBV5-1 | TRBD1 | . | TGCGCCAGCAGCACGCGCCAGGGGGCGTTTGGCACTGAAGCTTTCTTT | CASSTRQGAFGTEAFF
TRBJ2-3 | TRBV25-1 | TRBD2 | . | TGTGCCAGCAGTGAATCTCGGGGGGGTACGCAGTATTTT | CASSESRGGTQYF
TRBJ1-1 | TRBV15 | TRBD1 | . | TGTGCCACCAGCCAGACAGGGGGAGACACTGAAGCTTTCTTT | CATSQTGGDTEAFF
TRBJ2-6 | TRBV6-6 | . | few | TGTGCCAGCAGAACTCACAGGGATTCGGGGGCCAACGTCCTGACTTTC | CASRTHRDSGANVLTF
TRBJ1-4 | TRBV5-1 | . | . | TGCGCCAGCAGCTTGGAGGGGAATCGTGGTAATGAAAAACTGTTTTTT | CASSLEGNRGNEKLFF
TRBJ2-3 | TRBV18 | TRBD1 | . | TGTGCCAGCTCTCCTCTTAAGACAGGGCTGGTCCAAGATACGCAGTATTTT | CASSPLKTGLVQDTQYF
TRBJ1-2 | TRBV6-1 | . | . | TGTGCCAGCAGTGAAGCGGGACTGCCCTACTATGGCTACACCTTC | CASSEAGLPYYGYTF
TRBJ2-7 | TRBV10-3 | . | . | TGTGCCATCAGTGACCGGGATAGGCGGCTCTCCTACGAGCAGTACTTC | CAISDRDRRLSYEQYF
TRBJ1-5 | TRBV11-2 | TRBD1 | once | TGTGCCAGCAGCTTAGGGACAGGGGGCGCGGTCCAGCCCCAGCATTTT | CASSLGTGGAVQPQHF
TRBJ2-6 | TRBV28 | . | . | TGTGCCAGCAACACCGGGACTCTCCTCTCTGGGGCCAACGTCCTGACTTTC | CASNTGTLLSGANVLTF
TRBJ1-6 | TRBV30 | . | . | TGTGCCTTCGCGAGTAGGACTAGGAATTCACCCCTCCACTTT | CAFASRTRNSPLHF
TRBJ2-5 | TRBV5-1 | TRBD2 | few | TGCGCCAGCATGGTATCTAGCGGACCGCAAGAGACCCAGTACTTC | CASMVSSGPQETQYF
TRBJ2-5 | TRBV2 | . | . | TGTGCCAGCAGTGGGAGTGGGGGGGCCCAAGAGACCCAGTACTTC | CASSGSGGAQETQYF
TRBJ2-7 | TRBV6-1 | . | . | TGTGCCAGCAGTTCAGGGGCCAGGGCCTACGAGCAGTACTTC | CASSSGARAYEQYF
TRBJ1-1 | TRBV19 | . | . | TGTGCCAGTAGTATGGCTGACAGAGACACTGAAGCTTTCTTT | CASSMADRDTEAFF
TRBJ2-2 | TRBV9 | . | . | TGTGCCAGCAGCGTAGTCTCCGGGGAGCTGTTTTTT | CASSVVSGELFF
TRBJ2-5 | TRBV5-4 | . | . | TGTGCCAGCAGCTACAGGGCCGAAGAGACCCAGTACTTC | CASSYRAEETQYF
TRBJ2-2 | TRBV11-3 | . | once | TGTGCCAGCAGCTTGGCGGGGTGGGACAGCCTTGGATACACCGGGGAGCTGTTTTTT | CASSLAGWDSLGYTGELFF